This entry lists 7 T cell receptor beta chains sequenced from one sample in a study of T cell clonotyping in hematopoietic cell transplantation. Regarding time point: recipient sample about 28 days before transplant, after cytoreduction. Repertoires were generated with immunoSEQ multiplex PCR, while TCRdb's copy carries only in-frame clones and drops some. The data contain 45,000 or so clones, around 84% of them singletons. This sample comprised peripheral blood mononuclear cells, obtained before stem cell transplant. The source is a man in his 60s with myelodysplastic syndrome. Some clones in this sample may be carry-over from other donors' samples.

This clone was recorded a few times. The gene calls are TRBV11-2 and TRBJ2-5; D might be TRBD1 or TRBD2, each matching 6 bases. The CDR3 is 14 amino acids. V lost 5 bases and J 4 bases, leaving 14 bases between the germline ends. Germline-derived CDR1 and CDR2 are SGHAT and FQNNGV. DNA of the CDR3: TGTGCCAGCAGCCGGTCGGGGGCTCGAGAGACCCAGTACTTC. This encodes CASSRSGARETQYF.

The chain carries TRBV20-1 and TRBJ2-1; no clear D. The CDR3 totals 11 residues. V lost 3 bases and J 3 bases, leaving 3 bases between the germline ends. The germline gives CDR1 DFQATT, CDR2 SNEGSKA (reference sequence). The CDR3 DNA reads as TGCAGTGCTAGCGACTACAATGAGCAGTTCTTC. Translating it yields CSASDYNEQFF.

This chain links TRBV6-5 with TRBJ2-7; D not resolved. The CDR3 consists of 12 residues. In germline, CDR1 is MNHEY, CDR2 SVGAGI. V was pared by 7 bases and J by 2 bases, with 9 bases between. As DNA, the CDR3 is TGTGCCAGCACGAGCCTTACCTACGAGCAGTACTTC. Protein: CASTSLTYEQYF.

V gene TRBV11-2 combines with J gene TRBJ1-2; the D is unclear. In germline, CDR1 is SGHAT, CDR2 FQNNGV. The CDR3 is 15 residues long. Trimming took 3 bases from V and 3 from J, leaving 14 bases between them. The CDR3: CASSLTTGEYYGYTF. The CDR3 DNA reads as TGTGCCAGCAGCTTGACTACCGGGGAATACTATGGCTACACCTTC.

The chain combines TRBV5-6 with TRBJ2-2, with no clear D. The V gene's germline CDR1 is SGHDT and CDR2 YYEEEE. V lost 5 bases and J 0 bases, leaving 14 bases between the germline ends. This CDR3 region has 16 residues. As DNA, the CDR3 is TGTGCCAGCAGTGTCCCGACCAGCGCGAACACCGGGGAGCTGTTTTTT. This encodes CASSVPTSANTGELFF.

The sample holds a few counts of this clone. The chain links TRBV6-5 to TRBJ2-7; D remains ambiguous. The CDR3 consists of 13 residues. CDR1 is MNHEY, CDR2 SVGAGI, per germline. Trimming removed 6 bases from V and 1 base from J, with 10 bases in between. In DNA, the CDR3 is TGTGCCAGCAGACCTACAGATTCCTACGAGCAGTACTTC. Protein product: CASRPTDSYEQYF.

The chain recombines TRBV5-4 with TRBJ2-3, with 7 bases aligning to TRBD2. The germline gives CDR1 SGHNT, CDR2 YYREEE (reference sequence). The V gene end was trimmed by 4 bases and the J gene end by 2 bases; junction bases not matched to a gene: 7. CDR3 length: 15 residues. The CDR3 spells CASSSTGTNTDTQYF. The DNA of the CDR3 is TGTGCCAGCAGCAGCACCGGGACTAACACAGATACGCAGTATTTT. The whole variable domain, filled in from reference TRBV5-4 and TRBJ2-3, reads ETGVTQSPTHLIKTRGQQVTLRCSSQSGHNTVSWYQQALGQGPQFIFQYYREEENGRGNFPPRFSGLQFPNYSSELNVNALELDDSALYLCASSSTGTNTDTQYFGPGTRLTVL.